The 10 T cell receptor beta chains given below trace back to one sample, sequenced in a study of cytomegalovirus exposure and HLA in healthy donors (dated by TCRdb to the late 2010s). Libraries were made using the immunoSEQ multiplex PCR assay. The multiplex PCR relied on a mix of 60 forward primers for TCR Vbeta segments and 13 reverse primers for TCR Jbeta segments. Not all clones reach the TCRdb copy of this immuneACCESS table, which keeps in-frame sequences only. Checked studies attribute under half of the gap to unresolved V genes and leave the rest unexplained. The sample includes roughly 120,000 clones, with roughly 81% observed a single time. The ten top clones hold around 0.99% of the sample. The specimen was PBMCs. The receptor set was obtained from a woman aged 30 to 39 in good health and CMV-seronegative.

The chain joins TRBV4-1 to TRBJ2-7; 9 nucleotides line up with TRBD2. Germline loops: CDR1 MGHRA, CDR2 YSYEKL. This CDR3 is 14 amino acids long. The trim removed 1 base at V and 6 bases at J, leaving 4 bases unmatched. The CDR3 protein is CASSQASGVSEQYF. The CDR3 DNA reads as TGCGCCAGCAGCCAAGCTAGCGGGGTGAGCGAGCAGTACTTC.

In DNA form, the CDR3 reads TGCGCCAGCAGCCGGTGGGACAGGGGCAATGAGCAGTTCTTC. Residues: CASSRWDRGNEQFF. V is TRBV5-1 and J is TRBJ2-1, with 10 bases fitting TRBD1. The junction had 4 bases not matched to a gene; V was cut back by 4 bases and J by 6 bases. The CDR3 loop spans 14 amino acids. The germline CDR1 and CDR2 sequences are SGHRS and YFSETQ.

The chain combines TRBV6-1 with TRBJ2-7; 14 bases agree with TRBD2. The CDR3 runs to 19 residues. The germline V gene encodes CDR1 MNHNS and CDR2 SASEGT. Trimming removed 4 bases from V and 3 bases from J; junction bases left unmatched: 14. The CDR3 DNA is TGTGCCAGCAGTGCAAAACCGGGACTAGCGGGAGTAGGAAGCTACGAGCAGTACTTC. This translates into CASSAKPGLAGVGSYEQYF.

The chain links TRBV7-9 to TRBJ2-1; the match to TRBD2 covers 11 bases. V was clipped by 0 bases and J by 4 bases; unmatched bases: 2. This CDR3 is 16 amino acids long. CDR1 and CDR2 (germline): SEHNR, FQNEAQ (reference sequence). CDR3 region: CASSLASGGAYNEQFF. The CDR3 DNA follows: TGTGCCAGCAGCTTAGCTAGCGGGGGGGCGTACAATGAGCAGTTCTTC.

The chain is built from TRBV12-5 and TRBJ1-1, with a weak D call TRBD1 (6 bases). Germline CDR1 LGHNT, CDR2 FRNRAP. The germline V and J ends were trimmed by 7 bases and 2 bases, with 11 bases remaining between them. CDR3 size: 13 residues. The chain's CDR3 is CASVLQGNTEAFF. CDR3 in DNA: TGTGCTAGTGTTCTACAGGGCAACACTGAAGCTTTCTTT.

The gene calls are TRBV27 and TRBJ2-7; D is possibly TRBD2 (6 bases). This CDR3 is built from 14 residues. CDR1 and CDR2 from the germline V gene are MNHEY and SMNVEV (reference sequence). With 2 bases removed from V and 3 bases from J, the gap between germline ends came to 11 bases. CDR3 protein: CASSLTGLIYEQYF. The CDR3 DNA is TGTGCCAGCAGTTTAACTGGACTAATCTACGAGCAGTACTTC.

This chain connects TRBV2 to TRBJ2-3, with TRBD2 as a possible D gene (7 bases). This CDR3 comprises 15 residues. The ends were cut back, 5 bases at V and 1 base at J, with 13 bases in the middle. Germline CDR1 reads SNHLY; CDR2 reads FYNNEI. DNA for the CDR3: TGTGCCAGCAGTCCAGACGGGGGGCGCACAGATACGCAGTATTTT. Its protein product is CASSPDGGRTDTQYF.

The chain links TRBV6-5 to TRBJ2-7, with 9 bases fitting TRBD1. Trimming at V came to 7 bases and at J to 2 bases, leaving 6 bases not matched to a gene. CDR1 and CDR2 (germline): MNHEY, SVGAGI. The CDR3 covers 14 residues. CDR3 residues: CASTTQGATYEQYF. Written as DNA, the CDR3 is TGTGCCAGCACCACACAGGGGGCGACCTACGAGCAGTACTTC.

The rearrangement links TRBV7-2 to TRBJ2-3, with 7 bases identical to TRBD2. J was trimmed by 4 bases and V by 2 bases; bases with no gene match: 3. CDR1 and CDR2 (germline): SGHTA, FQGNSA. The CDR3 is 14 residues long. CDR3 protein: CASSLTGLADTQYF. For the CDR3, the DNA is TGTGCCAGCAGCTTAACAGGACTAGCAGATACGCAGTATTTT.

This clone was seen a single time. This chain connects TRBV18 to TRBJ1-1; 8 nucleotides match TRBD1. Per germline, CDR1 KGHSH and CDR2 LQKENI. The CDR3 loop spans 16 amino acids. V shed 3 bases, J shed 0 bases, and the junction held 6 bases outside the gene matches. The CDR3 DNA reads TGTGCCAGCTCACCCCGCCTACAGGGGGTGAACACTGAAGCTTTCTTT. Translation: CASSPRLQGVNTEAFF.